This is a list of T cell receptor beta chains from one sample in a study of T cells in Graves' hyperthyroidism and ophthalmopathy. TCRdb redid the calling of the multiplex PCR reads with MiXCR, one entry per CDR3 protein. Here the sample spans 250,000 to 350,000 distinct CDR3 sequences, approximately 23% being singletons. Sequenced sample: blood. The receptors shown here come from a man in his thirties or forties with Graves' ophthalmopathy. The CDR3 runs from the conserved cysteine through the conserved F or W. D genes are given only for firm matches. Where a row states a size, it is once, few, many or the class of an expanded clone; other rows omit it.

V	D	J	size	DNA	CDR3
TRBV5-8	NA	TRBJ2-2	many	TGTGCCAGCAGCTTGGAGTTGGGCGGGGAGCTGTTTTTT	CASSLELGGELFF
TRBV12-5	TRBD1	TRBJ2-7	few	TGTGCTAGTGGTTTGGTAGTCTCCCCGGGACAGGGGGCTCAAGAGCAGTACTTC	CASGLVVSPGQGAQEQYF
TRBV7-8	NA	TRBJ2-1	many	TGTGCCAGCAGCTTAGTTAACAATGAGCAGTTCTTC	CASSLVNNEQFF
TRBV27	TRBD2	TRBJ2-7	NA	TGTGCCAGCAGTTCATATCCCGGGACTAGGTACGAGCAGTACTTC	CASSSYPGTRYEQYF
TRBV12-3/TRBV12-4	TRBD1	TRBJ2-7	many	TGTGCCAGCAGTTTAGCCGGGACAGGGGCCTACGAGCAGTACTTC	CASSLAGTGAYEQYF
TRBV5-1	TRBD2	TRBJ2-1	few	TGCGCCAGCAGCCCGACTAGCGGACGGAACAATGAGCAGTTCTTC	CASSPTSGRNNEQFF
TRBV2	NA	TRBJ2-3	many	TGTGCCAGCAGTGTCTGGAAGTATCCAGGTACAGATACGCAGTATTTT	CASSVWKYPGTDTQYF
TRBV5-1	NA	TRBJ2-1	NA	TGCGCCAGCAGCTTGTACGGGAGTGTTGAGCAGTTCTTC	CASSLYGSVEQFF
TRBV2	NA	TRBJ2-1	many	TGTGCCAGCAGTGAACGTACAGGGACACACAATGAGCAGTTCTTC	CASSERTGTHNEQFF
TRBV30	NA	TRBJ1-2	many	TGTGCTGACGGGGACGGCTATGGCTACACCTTC	CADGDGYGYTF
TRBV6-5	NA	TRBJ2-1	few	TGTGCCAGCAGTTACTCTCTTGTCCCGAGCTCCTACAATGAGCAGTTCTTC	CASSYSLVPSSYNEQFF
TRBV7-2	TRBD1	TRBJ2-4	few	TGTGCCAGCAGTTTCGGAACAGGGGTTGGCAACATTCAGTACTTC	CASSFGTGVGNIQYF
TRBV7-2	TRBD1	TRBJ1-1	NA	TGTGCCAGCAGCTTAGTTTCCGGGACAGTTTACACTGAAGCTTTCTTT	CASSLVSGTVYTEAFF
TRBV12-3/TRBV12-4	TRBD2	TRBJ2-3	NA	TGTGCCAGCAGTTCTAGCGGGAGGGGCCCGTGGGCGCAGTATTTT	CASSSSGRGPWAQYF
TRBV28	TRBD2	TRBJ2-3	many	TGTGCCAGCAGTTTGGGACTAGCGGGAGCAGATACGCAGTATTTT	CASSLGLAGADTQYF
TRBV20-1	NA	TRBJ2-1	many	TGCAGTGCTAGTAGATCCGCAATCGGCTCCTACAATGAGCAGTTCTTC	CSASRSAIGSYNEQFF
TRBV19	NA	TRBJ2-1	once	TGTGCCAGTAGTATAGGGCAGGGACTTTACAATGAGCAGTTCTTC	CASSIGQGLYNEQFF
TRBV19	NA	TRBJ2-7	NA	TGTGCCAGTAGTCGCCCCCCGCGGCAGTCCGACGAGCAGTACTTC	CASSRPPRQSDEQYF
TRBV9	NA	TRBJ2-3	NA	TGTGCCAGCAGCGTAGTGGGGAAGCGCACAGATACGCAGTATTTT	CASSVVGKRTDTQYF
TRBV6-2/TRBV6-3	NA	TRBJ1-1	NA	TGTGCCAGCAGTTACTCGACAGGTAAGAACACTGAAGCTTTCTTT	CASSYSTGKNTEAFF
TRBV27	NA	TRBJ1-1	many	TGTGCCAGCAGCCTAGGGTGGCGGAGTGAAGCTTTCTTT	CASSLGWRSEAFF
TRBV18	NA	TRBJ1-1	NA	TGTGCCAGCTCGACCGGGACGGGGAACACTGAAGCTTTCTTT	CASSTGTGNTEAFF
TRBV2	TRBD2	TRBJ2-1	many	TGTGCCAGCAGTCGACTAGCGGGAGAAGGCAATGAGCAGTTCTTC	CASSRLAGEGNEQFF
TRBV6-1	NA	TRBJ1-3	NA	TGTGCCAGCAGCGTCCGGGGACTCACCGGAAACACCATATATTTT	CASSVRGLTGNTIYF
TRBV11-2	NA	TRBJ1-2	many	TGTGCCAGCACCCTCACGGAAAACTATGGCTACACCTTC	CASTLTENYGYTF
TRBV10-3	TRBD1	TRBJ1-4	few	TGTGCCATCAGTGAGTCCTCTCAGGGGGCTTGGTCGGAAAAACTGTTTTTT	CAISESSQGAWSEKLFF
TRBV5-1	TRBD2	TRBJ2-1	NA	TGCGCCAGCAGCTTTAGCGGGACGACCTACAATGAGCAGTTCTTC	CASSFSGTTYNEQFF
TRBV20-1	TRBD2	TRBJ2-1	many	TGCAGTGCCAAACTCCCGGGACTAGCGGACAATGAGCAGTTCTTC	CSAKLPGLADNEQFF
TRBV12-3/TRBV12-4	NA	TRBJ2-7	many	TGTGCCAGCAGTTTTTTGAACAGGGCCTACGAGCAGTACTTC	CASSFLNRAYEQYF
TRBV28	NA	TRBJ2-7	many	TGTGCCAGCAGTCCAACCGGGCCATTCTCCTACGAGCAGTACTTC	CASSPTGPFSYEQYF
TRBV20-1	NA	TRBJ1-3	few	TGCAGTGCTATCTGGGTTAACACCATATATTTT	CSAIWVNTIYF
TRBV19	NA	TRBJ2-2	NA	TGTGCCAGTAGTTTTAGTTTGACCGGGGAGCTGTTTTTT	CASSFSLTGELFF
TRBV19	TRBD1	TRBJ1-1	NA	TGTGCCAGTAGCCCATACCGCGGACAGGGCCTGAACACTGAAGCTTTCTTT	CASSPYRGQGLNTEAFF
TRBV2	NA	TRBJ2-2	many	TGTGCCAGCCTCCGGGACGTAAACACCGGGGAGCTGTTTTTT	CASLRDVNTGELFF
TRBV19	NA	TRBJ2-3	many	TGTGCCAGTAGTATAAGAAAGGAGGGACGGGACCGAGGGACGCAGTATTTT	CASSIRKEGRDRGTQYF
TRBV6-2/TRBV6-3	TRBD1	TRBJ1-5	few	TGTGCCAGCAGTTCCGGGACAGTTTATAGCAATCAGCCCCAGCATTTT	CASSSGTVYSNQPQHF
TRBV4-2	NA	TRBJ1-5	few	TGTGCCAGCAGCCAAGATACGAATCAGCCCCAGCATTTT	CASSQDTNQPQHF
TRBV2	NA	TRBJ1-5	NA	TGTGCCAGCAGTGATTTCCTCGGCAGGAATCAGCCCCAGCATTTT	CASSDFLGRNQPQHF
TRBV5-1	NA	TRBJ2-1	many	TGCGCCAGCAGCTGGGGGAAGGGTCCTGAGCAGTTCTTC	CASSWGKGPEQFF
TRBV30	TRBD1	TRBJ1-6	NA	TGTGCCTGGAGTAGGGACAGTAATTCACCCCTCCACTTT	CAWSRDSNSPLHF
TRBV27	TRBD1	TRBJ2-7	NA	TGTGCCAGCAAACCACCGGGACAGGGGGCTCTTTCTACCTCCGAGCAGTACTTC	CASKPPGQGALSTSEQYF